The entry that follows covers one T cell receptor (beta chain) sequence. The antigen remains undetermined. These data come from a study of breast tumors, draining lymph nodes, adjacent tissues. Study-wide results and caveats: Tumor repertoires ranked between lymph nodes and nontumor tissue in diversity, with V and J gene preferences. Tumor T cell lymph node origin was a supported hypothesis, not proven. Luminal-like breast cancer showed significantly greater tumor-nontumor repertoire similarity than basal-like breast cancer did.

A single record per CDR3 protein comes from TCRdb applying MiXCR to the multiplex PCR reads. The sample lists some 49,000 distinct CDR3 sequences; about 23% were seen once. Deletions cut 0 bases from V and 5 bases from J, with 14 bases between. The CDR3 totals 15 residues. Germline-derived CDR1 and CDR2 are SGHRS and YFSETQ. The V call is TRBV5-1, the J call TRBJ2-5; D is undetermined. Source material: breast tumor tissue. The sequence derives from a female donor with breast cancer. Some clones in this sample may be carry-over from other donors' samples. The CDR3 nucleotides read TGCGCCAGCAGCTTGGGTGGCGGCGGCCATGAGACCCAGTACTTC. Amino acids: CASSLGGGGHETQYF. Full variable domain (missing parts from reference TRBV5-1 and TRBJ2-5): KAGVTQTPRYLIKTRGQQVTLSCSPISGHRSVSWYQQTPGQGLQFLFEYFSETQRNKGNFPGRFSGRQFSNSRSEMNVSTLELGDSALYLCASSLGGGGHETQYFGPGTRLLVL.